The text below deals with one T cell receptor beta chain. Its cognate antigen has yet to be identified. Qualities for individual bases were not recorded, and no much larger clone is one base off. This specimen comes from a study of cytomegalovirus exposure and HLA in healthy donors listed by TCRdb under 2017. For context, the study as a whole: In an earlier analysis of approximately 640 of the donors, 276 Gb of sequence data and 117 million unique TCR beta sequences from 150 million to 200 million T cells were reported. Roughly 5 DR-DQ haplotypes were handled as single units for association and clustering, since linkage in the cohort was strong. The T cell repertoires of some 700 subjects were profiled by immunosequencing and related to cytomegalovirus serostatus. In a later analysis, previously published TCR beta repertoires from about 670 donors were re-analyzed and high-resolution HLA genotyping was added so that TCR occurrence patterns could be studied. Across 398 genotyped donors of the cohort, an average of 235,054 unique TCR beta nucleotide sequences per donor were sequenced, and 15% to 20% of those sequences were non-productive. The study aimed to test whether signatures of past pathogen exposure could be identified by cataloging public T cell receptors. An early release covering roughly 600 HLA-typed donors comprised 300 to 350 gigabases of sequencing data and around 80 million unique TCR sequences. The number of donors typed differed by locus, with about 629-640 for A, B, C, DRB1 and DQB1, more than 500 for DQA1, 600 to 610 for DPA1, and some 440 for DPB1. The study combined high-throughput TCR immunosequencing, statistical association of individual TCRs with disease status, and machine learning to predict cytomegalovirus infection status. To decide whether each TCR beta V gene segment behaved as functional or pseudogenic, an earlier analysis of some 580 of the donors relied on high-throughput TCR beta sequencing. Every repertoire in the discovery cohort had been generated on one and the same sequencing platform. A separate validation cohort of roughly 110 different subjects was used in addition to the approximately 670-subject first cohort. In a later genetic analysis, genome-wide SNP genotypes for about three fifths of the roughly 670 donors were used, and that subset was treated as a discovery cohort. Both class I and class II loci were covered by HLA typing, at four-digit resolution. Rather than using new phenotypic data, the later analysis identified candidate immune exposures from TCR beta sequences and from how often those sequences occurred across donors. Of the roughly 400 genotyped donors, 81% were placed in the genetic ancestry cluster associated with self-reported Caucasian donors. Alongside the repertoire data, information on donor age, sex, ethnicity and CMV serostatus was compiled.

Receptor amplification or capture employed the immunoSEQ multiplex PCR assay. The multiplex PCR relied on a mix of 60 forward primers for TCR Vbeta segments and 13 reverse primers for TCR Jbeta segments. The CDR3 region of rearranged TCR beta genes was amplified from genomic DNA with a multiplex PCR assay. The amplified TCR beta libraries were sequenced on the Illumina HiSeq System as 87-base-pair reads. The study's processing was this. In a later analysis, approximately 74 million unique TCR beta chains were counted across the approximately 670 repertoires, and some 10 million of these chains were shared by at least two donors. Raw reads were error-corrected and collapsed into unique sequences by a nearest-neighbor algorithm in which closely related sequences were merged to remove PCR and sequencing errors. Alignment of CDR3 sequences to IMGT reference sequences was used to assign V, D and J gene segments. For a sequence to be retained, at least a six-nucleotide match to both a V gene segment and a J gene segment was required. A rearrangement counted as productive if the CDR3 had no stop codons and remained in frame with V and J, and every other rearrangement counted as non-productive. CDR3 was defined according to IMGT convention as the region running from the second conserved V-encoded cysteine to the conserved J-encoded phenylalanine. Sequences without an unambiguous match to a single V gene segment were excluded from the earlier analysis of several hundred of the donors. In an earlier analysis of a few hundred of the donors, V segments were called functional above 56.7% productive rearrangements and were called segregating when the between-donor standard deviation exceeded 5%. A statistical classification framework was built to diagnose cytomegalovirus status from the catalog of TCR beta chain sequences. In a later analysis, V and J genes were assigned by comparing TCR nucleotide sequences against IMGT/GENE-DB human TR gene sequences. Using the TCRdist pipeline, a later analysis assigned CDR3 sequences along with most-parsimonious VDJ recombination scenarios. In a later analysis, each TCR beta chain was defined by its CDR3 amino acid sequence together with its V-gene family, and reads without a unique V-gene family were excluded. In a later analysis, approximately 590 highly shared, low-generation-probability nucleotide sequences were removed to address suspected cross-contamination and a sequencing artifact. In a later analysis, a clonal expansion index for each public chain was calculated from normalized within-repertoire ranks of inferred template counts. Generation probabilities in a later analysis came from a VDJ recombination model fitted to out-of-frame rearrangements, and those results were checked against IGoR. In a later analysis, hypergeometric tests were used to score TCR-TCR, TCR-HLA and TCR-CMV co-occurrence, with a repertoire-size bias correction applied to TCR pairs. To estimate false discovery rates, a later analysis permuted the HLA or CMV assignments 20 times. A later analysis grouped co-occurring TCRs with DBSCAN, adding TCRdist sequence similarity when clustering within HLA-allele-positive subsets. For co-occurrence clustering, repertoires with fewer than 30,000 or more than 120,000 public chains were excluded, along with a handful of repertoires with anomalous nucleotide sharing. The table was pulled from immuneACCESS by TCRdb, which kept in-frame rearrangements only. Such tables lose some clones; where checked, under half of the loss comes from unresolved V genes, and the rest has no known cause. D and trimming come from the DNA, and the V and J calls and clone size come from that table. A total of about 140,000 clones appear in this sample, roughly 79% of them only once. The leading ten clones occupy 1.2% to 1.5% of the sample.

Paper-wide results and their limitations: The presence/absence analyses assumed that sequencing depth was roughly uniform across donors, and that assumption may not be true. The only immune exposure information available for the cohort was CMV serostatus. Because HLA typing was missing for some donors at each locus, association tests included only the typed subset. A further reported finding was that TCR beta sequences accurately predicted the HLA-A and HLA-B alleles for most subjects in the first cohort. A few of the identified cytomegalovirus-associated TCR beta chains were confirmed in vitro to be specific for cytomegalovirus antigens. The study gave a list of under 200 TCR beta chains associated with cytomegalovirus. A later genetic analysis reported fewer N-insertions in productive TCRs among donors in an Asian-associated ancestry cluster than the approximately 670-donor mean. Most TCR sequences were seen in very few donors, while some public TCRs were found in many individuals. Correlated functional status among segregating V segments might be attributable to linkage disequilibrium, but an unknown experimental factor could not be ruled out. Cytomegalovirus status was reported to be diagnosed by the classifier with high specificity and sensitivity in both the original and validation cohorts. In an earlier analysis of some 540 of the donors, most TCR beta V segments appeared in productive rearrangements about 87% or about 30% of the time, broadly matching IMGT annotations. According to the authors, the approach could potentially be generalized to other disease states and immunological phenotypes. A group of highly shared sequence variants was considered likely to be a technical artifact of the sequencing pipeline. A later analysis associated 15,000 or so TCR beta sequences with specific HLA alleles at a false discovery rate of 0.05. Compared with equally common non-associated chains, HLA-associated TCR beta chains in a later analysis were more clonally expanded and had lower generation probabilities. Only TCR beta chains were sequenced in this cohort, and the absence of alpha or paired-chain data limited detectable features. A later analysis found that TCR association rates varied across HLA loci, with DRB1 alleles showing the most associated TCRs and HLA-C alleles the fewest. Because the 87-base-pair reads could not distinguish some IMGT-functional V segments, including TRBV6-2 and TRBV6-3, those segments were excluded. A later analysis reported that several top co-occurrence clusters appeared linked to parvovirus B19, influenza, CMV and Epstein-Barr virus. A later genetic analysis associated a missense DCLRE1C variant with V-gene and J-gene trimming of TCR beta chains, and an independent cohort replicated the association. Because counts were too low, 15 to 20 rarely observed V segments, including chromosome 9 orphons, were left out of the earlier analysis of some 600 of the donors. A later analysis found that most CMV-associated TCR beta chains appeared HLA-restricted, with HLA associations seemingly driven largely by CMV exposure. When HLA alleles, especially DR and DQ, strongly co-occurred, attributing TCR associations to individual alleles was difficult.

The cohort comprised hundreds of healthy bone marrow donors. All cohort members were sampled while nominally healthy, although unrecorded immune exposures were likely present. The donor tested CMV seropositive and was one of the 289 seropositive cohort members. A peripheral blood sample was provided by each donor, and peripheral blood mononuclear cells were used for TCR beta sequencing. The Qiagen DNeasy Blood Extraction Kit was used to extract genomic DNA from the blood cell samples. Including the terminal cysteine and phenylalanine, the CDR3 comprises 12 residues. Only the CDR3 DNA stays, 36 bases, in frame from base 1. In the germline V gene, CDR1 corresponds to LGHNT and CDR2 to FRNRAP. V was cut back by 7 bases and J by 5 bases, leaving a gap of 9 bases between them.

The receptor chain draws on TRBV12-5 and TRBJ1-5; TRBD1 is perhaps the D gene, given 6 matching bases. Sequences were obtained from PBMCs. The TCR originated in a young man in good health and CMV-seropositive. The CDR3 has the sequence CASAPGDQPQHF. The nucleotide sequence reads as follows: TGTGCTAGTGCGCCAGGGGATCAGCCCCAGCATTTT.